This TCR beta chain was recovered during a study of T cells in Graves' hyperthyroidism and ophthalmopathy. Authors of the study amplified TCR beta CDR3 regions from RNA transcripts. When the TCR CDR3 underwent first-round RT-PCR, the HTBI primer set was used. From the multiplex PCR reads, TCRdb called clonotypes with MiXCR, one entry per CDR3 protein. Here the sample spans over 150,000 distinct CDR3 sequences, approximately 17% being singletons. Worth noting for this clonotype: The junction shows a germline mismatch at one end, possibly a read error.

Germline CDR1 is SGHRS and CDR2 is YFSETQ. The CDR3 consists of 19 residues. Sequences were obtained from blood. This TCR came from a woman in her forties or fifties with Graves' hyperthyroidism. The rearrangement joins TRBV5-1 to TRBJ1-5; no clear D gene. CDR3 nucleotide sequence: TGCGCCAGCAGCCACCCGACGTTCTGGAGGATATATAGCCATCAGCCCCAGCATTTT. Translated: CASSHPTFWRIYSHQPQHF.